Following are 25 T cell receptor beta chains from one sample sequenced in a study of glioma-infiltrating T cells. The iRepertoire nested amplicon-rescue multiplex PCR amplified TCR alpha and beta CDR3s from RNA. TCRdb passed the multiplex PCR reads through MiXCR, listing each CDR3 protein once. The top ten clones hold roughly a quarter of a sample with approximately 140,000 distinct CDR3 sequences, approximately 26% of them seen once. Sequences were obtained from glioma tissue, nonneoplastic brain tissue, or PBMCs (not recorded which). The receptors were gathered from a human donor with low-grade glioma or glioblastoma, undergoing nonglioma brain surgery, or in good health (not recorded which).

The V gene is TRBV12-3 or TRBV12-4, the J gene TRBJ2-5; no clear D. V lost 5 bases to trimming and J lost 5 bases, with 15 bases between them. The CDR3 has 14 amino acids. CDR3 DNA sequence: TGTGCCAGCAGTCTCGAGACCGGTGGGGAGACCCAGTACTTC. Protein sequence: CASSLETGGETQYF.

In this sample, this clonotype turned up a few times. This chain links TRBV12-3 or TRBV12-4 with TRBJ1-2, with D possibly matching TRBD1 (5 bases). V lost 2 bases, J lost 2 bases, and 6 bases lay in between. The CDR3 extends over 13 amino acids. The CDR3 spells CASSLNRNYGYTF. The CDR3 DNA reads as TGTGCCAGCAGTTTAAACAGGAACTATGGCTACACCTTC.

This clonotype was seen many times. This chain links TRBV6-6 with TRBJ2-7; D gene unclear. Germline V gives CDR1 MNHNY, CDR2 SVGAGI (reference sequence). V shed 0 bases and J shed 2 bases, with 8 bases lying between them. The CDR3 consists of 14 residues. The CDR3 loop is CASSYSNGPYEQYV. The CDR3 DNA follows: TGTGCCAGCAGTTACTCTAACGGCCCCTACGAGCAGTACGTC.

This clonotype was detected a few times. V and J are TRBV6-6 and TRBJ2-3, with a tentative D call TRBD2 (6 bases). Trimming took 0 bases from V and 2 from J, leaving 9 bases between them. Germline assignment: CDR1 MNHNY and CDR2 SVGAGI (reference sequence). The CDR3 length is 15 residues. This CDR3 is CASSYSLAITDTQYF. Here the CDR3 DNA reads TGTGCCAGCAGTTACTCCCTAGCGATCACAGATACGCAGTATTTT.

This clonotype was detected many times. The chain recombines TRBV7-8 with TRBJ2-6; D is ambiguous. Trimming removed 5 bases from V and 1 base from J, with 15 bases in between. The length of the CDR3 is 17 residues. CDR1 is SGHVS, CDR2 FQNEAQ, per germline. This CDR3 is CASSQIGRYSGANVLTF. CDR3 DNA sequence: TGTGCCAGCAGCCAAATTGGGCGATATTCTGGGGCCAACGTCCTGACTTTC.

The chain combines TRBV2 with TRBJ2-1; the match to TRBD2 covers 13 bases. This CDR3 is 14 amino acids long. The V gene's germline CDR1 is SNHLY and CDR2 FYNNEI. V dropped 6 bases and J dropped 9; count of bases not matched to a gene: 5. CDR3 nucleotides: TGTGCCAGCAGGACTAGCGGGGGGACAGGTGAGCAGTTCTTC. Amino acids: CASRTSGGTGEQFF.

Only a few counts were recorded for this clonotype. This rearrangement joins TRBV28 to TRBJ2-7; no firm D call. The germline CDR1 and CDR2 sequences are MDHEN and SYDVKM. Deletions cut 5 bases from V and 7 bases from J, with 21 bases between. CDR3 length: 15 residues. This chain's CDR3 is CASSPPRAGPFEQYV. CDR3 sequence (DNA): TGTGCCAGCAGTCCACCCCGAGCAGGCCCTTTTGAGCAGTACGTC.

This clonotype was seen only once. Germline and junction disagree at one end, which may indicate a read error. CDR3 bases: TGTTCCAGCAGCTTAGACGGACAGGGGTATGGAAACACCATATATTTT. It yields the protein CSSSLDGQGYGNTIYF. V gene TRBV7-2 combines with J gene TRBJ1-3, with 9 bases matching TRBD1. The germline V gene encodes CDR1 SGHTA and CDR2 FQGNSA. There are 16 residues in the CDR3.

This clonotype was seen at least ten times. At one of its ends the junction is not consistent with the germline gene, which may arise from a read error. The chain recombines TRBV20-1 with TRBJ1-1, with D hard to call. The germline V gene has CDR1 DFQATT and CDR2 SNEGSKA (reference sequence). The CDR3 is 11 amino acids. The CDR3 is CSARDKYQAFF. CDR3 coding DNA: TGCAGTGCAAGAGACAAATACCAAGCTTTCTTT.

This clonotype appeared many times. J is TRBJ1-2 and V is TRBV20-1; 7 bases are a match to TRBD1. Unmatched junction bases numbered 6, after V lost 6 bases and J lost 2 bases. The V gene's germline CDR1 is DFQATT and CDR2 SNEGSKA (reference sequence). The CDR3 spans 13 residues. Here the CDR3 DNA reads TGCAGTGCATCTCGACAGGGCAACTATGGCTACACCTTC. This codes for CSASRQGNYGYTF.

This chain connects TRBV7-9 to TRBJ2-5; 9 bases map to TRBD1. V was clipped by 5 bases and J by 3 bases; unmatched bases: 7. CDR1 SEHNR and CDR2 FQNEAQ come from the germline V gene (reference sequence). This CDR3 spans 15 amino acids. The CDR3 here is CASSMGQGLEETQYF. The CDR3 region has the DNA TGTGCCAGCAGCATGGGACAGGGCTTGGAAGAGACCCAGTACTTC.

This clonotype was seen a handful of times. V gene TRBV2 combines with J gene TRBJ2-2; D is uncertain. This CDR3 has 11 amino acids. V lost 5 bases to trimming and J lost 9 bases, with 7 bases between them. Looked up from germline, CDR1 is SNHLY and CDR2 is FYNNEI. The CDR3 DNA follows: TGTGCCAGCAGTCCTCTAAGGGAGCTGTTTTTT. The encoded protein is CASSPLRELFF.

In DNA form, the CDR3 reads TGTGCCATCAGTCCGGACAGCGAAAGGATCTACGAGCAGTACGTC. It yields the protein CAISPDSERIYEQYV. The rearrangement joins TRBV28 to TRBJ2-7; possible D gene TRBD1, 6 bases. The CDR3 spans 15 residues. Germline V gene sequence: CDR1 MDHEN, CDR2 SYDVKM.

This clonotype was observed at least ten times. The V call is TRBV2, the J call TRBJ2-5; 7 nucleotides match TRBD2. Germline V CDR1 and CDR2: SNHLY, FYNNEI. The CDR3 sequence is 16 residues long. V lost 8 bases and J lost 1; bases outside the gene matches: 13. CDR3 nucleotides: TGTGCCAGCTTTCGACTAGCCAGTTTGGTCCAAGAGACCCAGTACTTC. This gives the protein CASFRLASLVQETQYF.

As concerns this clonotype: At one boundary the junction diverges from the germline segment, which might be a read error. The genes are TRBV2 and TRBJ2-1; tentatively, D is TRBD1 (6 bases). The CDR3 extends over 15 amino acids. The germline CDR1 and CDR2 sequences are SNHLY and FYNNEI. The CDR3 nucleotides read TGTGCCAGCAGTGCCGAGTCAGGGGCTTCCAATGGGCAGTTCTTC. It encodes CASSAESGASNGQFF.

V and J are TRBV7-9 and TRBJ2-5; the D is unclear. Germline V gives CDR1 SEHNR, CDR2 FQNEAQ (reference sequence). V was cut by 1 base and J by 3 bases, with 6 bases left in between. CDR3 length: 13 residues. CDR3 loop: CASSLGRKETQYF. DNA for the CDR3: TGTGCCAGCAGCTTAGGCAGGAAAGAGACCCAGTACTTC.

V usage is TRBV3-1 and J usage is TRBJ2-5, with 7 bases identical to TRBD2. J lost 3 bases, V lost 0 bases, and 10 bases had no gene match. CDR1 is LGHDT, CDR2 YNNKEL, per germline (reference sequence). The CDR3 length is 17 residues. CDR3 bases: TGTGCCAGCAGCCAAGATACTAGGACTAGATCTAAAGAGACCCAGTACTTC. Amino acid sequence: CASSQDTRTRSKETQYF.

V is TRBV11-2 and J is TRBJ2-5; no reliable D call. The germline V gene has CDR1 SGHAT and CDR2 FQNNGV. V was trimmed by 1 base and J by 5 bases, leaving 17 bases between them. The CDR3 length is 16 residues. CDR3 coding DNA: TGTGCCAGCAGCTTAGGGCCCCCCAGTATTGTTGAGACCCAGTACTTC. Translation gives CASSLGPPSIVETQYF. Full variable domain (rest looked up from reference TRBV11-2 and TRBJ2-5): EAGVAQSPRYKIIEKRQSVAFWCNPISGHATLYWYQQILGQGPKLLIQFQNNGVVDDSQLPKDRFSAERLKGVDSTLKIQPAKLEDSAVYLCASSLGPPSIVETQYFGPGTRLLVL.

This sequence joins TRBV6-6 and TRBJ2-4, with 7 bases aligning to TRBD2. The trim removed 0 bases at V and 2 bases at J, leaving 13 bases unmatched. Germline loops: CDR1 MNHNY, CDR2 SVGAGI (reference sequence). The CDR3 runs to 19 residues. CDR3 sequence (DNA): TGTGCCAGCAGTTACTCGCCTTACGACGCGGGGGAGTCCAAAAACATTCAGTACTTC. It yields the protein CASSYSPYDAGESKNIQYF.

This clonotype has ten or more counts. This chain uses TRBV15 with TRBJ2-7; possibly TRBD1 for D (7 bases). Trimming stripped 0 bases from V and 5 bases from J, with 11 bases between. The CDR3 consists of 14 residues. Germline V gene lookup returns CDR1 LNHNV and CDR2 YYDKDF (reference sequence). CDR3 nucleotides: TGTGCCACCAGCAGAGAGGAGGGGGCGGACGAGCAGTACGTC. Protein sequence: CATSREEGADEQYV.

V gene TRBV12-3 or TRBV12-4 combines with J gene TRBJ2-5, with D perhaps TRBD2 (7 bases). The ends were cut back, 10 bases at V and 9 bases at J, with 21 bases in the middle. This CDR3 has 13 amino acids. The DNA for the CDR3 is TGTGCCACTGCCCCGGGGGGTCCAGGGGCCCAGTACTTC. It encodes CATAPGGPGAQYF.

In this sample, this clonotype turned up many times. The chain has TRBV20-1 and TRBJ1-2; D ambiguous. The CDR3 is 13 amino acids. Trimming took 3 bases from V and 8 from J, leaving 16 bases between them. Germline lookup yields CDR1 DFQATT and CDR2 SNEGSKA (reference sequence). CDR3 bases: TGCAGTGCTAGGGGTGGGGTCCAGCAGGGCTACACCTTC. It yields the protein CSARGGVQQGYTF.

The rearrangement uses TRBV5-5 and TRBJ2-3; 7 nucleotides match TRBD2. Trimming took 3 bases from V and 4 from J; bases not matched to a gene: 11. This CDR3 has 16 amino acids. Germline loops: CDR1 SGHKS, CDR2 YYEKEE (reference sequence). The chain's CDR3 is CASSSIPGGSADTQYF. DNA of the CDR3: TGTGCCAGCAGCTCGATACCCGGCGGGAGCGCAGATACGCAGTATTTT.

This clonotype has ten or more counts. The gene calls are TRBV14 and TRBJ1-6; D is unresolved. Germline V CDR1 and CDR2: SGHDN, FVKESK. Between the trimmed V and J ends, which lost 0 bases and 9 bases, there was a span of 9 bases. This CDR3 is 14 amino acids long. This chain's CDR3 is CASSQDLAFSPLHF. In nucleotides, the CDR3 is TGTGCCAGCAGCCAAGATCTGGCCTTTTCACCCCTCCACTTT.

The V and J genes are TRBV7-3 and TRBJ2-3, with a weak D call TRBD2 (5 bases). V was pared by 1 base and J by 1 base, with 15 bases between. The CDR3 runs to 17 residues. Germline V gives CDR1 SGHTA, CDR2 FQGTGA. The CDR3 sequence: CASSLRGPSGGTDTQYF. The CDR3 DNA reads as TGTGCCAGCAGCTTAAGAGGGCCATCCGGGGGCACAGATACGCAGTATTTT.